This paragraph reports one T cell receptor beta chain. Its matching antigen is unknown. The sample comes from a study of somatic mutations in cytotoxic T cells in rheumatoid arthritis. Study-level results: Significant differences in CD8+ T-cell clonality were not found between rheumatoid arthritis patients and healthy controls (age-matched).

Per the authors' pipeline: Rarely, patient CD8+ clones larger than 1% corresponded to published virus-specific TCRB sequences. The repertoire was sequenced with immunoSEQ multiplex PCR; TCRdb's copy has only in-frame clones and lacks some. That table supplies the V and J calls and clone size; D and trimming were determined from the DNA. The sample contains approximately 14,000 clones, approximately 75% of which appear only once. Each population, CD4+ and CD8+ cells, was isolated by positive magnetic bead selection and checked for purity by flow cytometry. The CDR3 extends over 12 amino acids. Trimming shortened V by 1 base and J by 7 bases, and 7 bases separated the two germline ends. Germline CDR1 GTSNPN, CDR2 SVGIG (reference sequence).

Sequencing was done on a sample of CD8+ T cells sorted from blood. V is TRBV30 and J is TRBJ2-2, with D possibly matching TRBD1 (5 bases). This sequence originates from an adult with rheumatoid arthritis. The CDR3, as DNA: TGTGCCTGGAGTGAGGGGATCGGGGAGCTGTTTTTT. Translated, it gives CAWSEGIGELFF.